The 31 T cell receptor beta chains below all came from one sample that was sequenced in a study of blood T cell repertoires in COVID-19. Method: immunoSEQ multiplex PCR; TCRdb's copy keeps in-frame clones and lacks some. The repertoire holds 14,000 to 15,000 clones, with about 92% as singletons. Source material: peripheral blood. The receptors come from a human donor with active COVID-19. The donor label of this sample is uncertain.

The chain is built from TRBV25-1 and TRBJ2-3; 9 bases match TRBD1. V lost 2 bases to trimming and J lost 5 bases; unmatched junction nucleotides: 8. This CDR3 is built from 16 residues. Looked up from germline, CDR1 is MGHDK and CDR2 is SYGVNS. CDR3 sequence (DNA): TGTGCCAGCAGTGAACCCCCGGACAGGGGTAAAGATACGCAGTATTTT. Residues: CASSEPPDRGKDTQYF. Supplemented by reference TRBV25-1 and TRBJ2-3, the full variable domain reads EADIYQTPRYLVIGTGKKITLECSQTMGHDKMYWYQQDPGMELHLIHYSYGVNSTEKGDLSSESTVSRIRTEHFPLTLESARPSHTSQYLCASSEPPDRGKDTQYFGPGTRLTVL.

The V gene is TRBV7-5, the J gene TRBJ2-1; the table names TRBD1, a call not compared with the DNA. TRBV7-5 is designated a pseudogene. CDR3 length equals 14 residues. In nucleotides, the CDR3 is TGTGCCAGAAGCTTTGGACAGGGGAGGGATGAGCAGTTCTTC. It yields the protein CARSFGQGRDEQFF.

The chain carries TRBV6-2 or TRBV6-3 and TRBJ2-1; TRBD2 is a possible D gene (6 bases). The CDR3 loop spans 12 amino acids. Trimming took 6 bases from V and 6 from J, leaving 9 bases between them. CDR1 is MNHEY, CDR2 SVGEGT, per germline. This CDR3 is CASSGTSNEQFF. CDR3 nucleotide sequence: TGTGCCAGCAGCGGGACTTCCAATGAGCAGTTCTTC.

CDR3 residues: CAISVTDTQYF. CDR3 sequence (DNA): TGTGCCATCAGTGTAACAGATACGCAGTATTTT. This chain joins TRBV10-3 and TRBJ2-3; D ambiguous. V lost 4 bases and J lost 3, with 2 bases in between. The CDR3 is made up of 11 amino acids. The germline CDR1 and CDR2 sequences are ENHRY and SYGVKD.

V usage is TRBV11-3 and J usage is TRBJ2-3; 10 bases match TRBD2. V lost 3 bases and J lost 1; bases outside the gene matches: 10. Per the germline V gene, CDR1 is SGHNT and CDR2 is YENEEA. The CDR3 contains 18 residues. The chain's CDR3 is CASSFSWSGGARTDTQYF. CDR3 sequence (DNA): TGTGCCAGCAGCTTTAGTTGGAGCGGGGGGGCCCGCACAGATACGCAGTATTTT.

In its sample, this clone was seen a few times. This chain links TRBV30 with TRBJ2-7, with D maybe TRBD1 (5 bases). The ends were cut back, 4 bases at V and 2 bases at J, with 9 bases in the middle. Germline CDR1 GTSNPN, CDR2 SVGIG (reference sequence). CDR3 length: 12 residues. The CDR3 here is CAWTRETYEQYF. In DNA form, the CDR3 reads TGTGCCTGGACCAGGGAAACCTACGAGCAGTACTTC.

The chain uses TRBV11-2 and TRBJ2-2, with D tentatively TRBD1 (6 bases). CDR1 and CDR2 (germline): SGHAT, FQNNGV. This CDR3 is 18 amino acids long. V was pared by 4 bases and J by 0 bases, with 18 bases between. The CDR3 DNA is TGTGCCAGCAGCTATAAAAGATCGGACAGACCGAACACCGGGGAGCTGTTTTTT. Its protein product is CASSYKRSDRPNTGELFF.

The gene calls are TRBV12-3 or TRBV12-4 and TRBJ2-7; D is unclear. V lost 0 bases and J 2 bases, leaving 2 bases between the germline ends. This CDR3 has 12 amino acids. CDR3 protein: CASSLAAYEQYF. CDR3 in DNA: TGTGCCAGCAGTTTAGCCGCCTACGAGCAGTACTTC.

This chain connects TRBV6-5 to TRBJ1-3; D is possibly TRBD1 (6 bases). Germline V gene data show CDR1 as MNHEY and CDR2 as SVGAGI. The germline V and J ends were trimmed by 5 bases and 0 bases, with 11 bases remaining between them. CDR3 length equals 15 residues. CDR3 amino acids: CASSPRQDSGNTIYF. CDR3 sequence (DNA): TGTGCCAGCAGTCCGCGACAGGACTCTGGAAACACCATATATTTT.

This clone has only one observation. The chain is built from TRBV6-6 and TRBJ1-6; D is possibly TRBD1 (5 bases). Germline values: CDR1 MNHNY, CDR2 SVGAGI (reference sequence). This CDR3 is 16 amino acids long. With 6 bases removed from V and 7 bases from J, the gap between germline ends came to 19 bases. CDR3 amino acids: CASRTPGGAPNSPLHF. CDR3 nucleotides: TGTGCCAGCAGAACACCCGGAGGGGCGCCGAATTCACCCCTCCACTTT.

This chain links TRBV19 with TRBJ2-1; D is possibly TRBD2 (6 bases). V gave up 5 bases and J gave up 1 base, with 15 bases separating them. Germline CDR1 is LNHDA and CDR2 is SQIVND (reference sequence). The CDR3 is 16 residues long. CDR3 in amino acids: CASSAYTGVSYNEQFF. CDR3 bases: TGTGCCAGTAGTGCCTACACGGGAGTTTCCTACAATGAGCAGTTCTTC.

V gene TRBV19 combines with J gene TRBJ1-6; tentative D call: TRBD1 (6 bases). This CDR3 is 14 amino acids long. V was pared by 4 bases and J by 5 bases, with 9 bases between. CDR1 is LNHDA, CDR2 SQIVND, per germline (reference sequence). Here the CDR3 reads CASSTGVNNSPLHF. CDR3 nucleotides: TGTGCCAGTAGTACAGGGGTCAATAATTCACCCCTCCACTTT.

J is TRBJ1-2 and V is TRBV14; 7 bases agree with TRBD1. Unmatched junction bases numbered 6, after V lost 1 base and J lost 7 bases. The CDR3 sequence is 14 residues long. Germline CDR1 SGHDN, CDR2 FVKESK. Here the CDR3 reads CASSQATGIGGYTF. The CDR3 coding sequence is TGTGCCAGCAGCCAAGCGACAGGGATTGGTGGCTACACCTTC. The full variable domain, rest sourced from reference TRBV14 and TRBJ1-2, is EAGVTQFPSHSVIEKGQTVTLRCDPISGHDNLYWYRRVMGKEIKFLLHFVKESKQDESGMPNNRFLAERTGGTYSTLKVQPAELEDSGVYFCASSQATGIGGYTFGSGTRLTVV.

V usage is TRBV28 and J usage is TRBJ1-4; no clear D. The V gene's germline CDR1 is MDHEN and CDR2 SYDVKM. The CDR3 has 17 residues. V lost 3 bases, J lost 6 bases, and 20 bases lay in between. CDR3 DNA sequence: TGTGCCAGCAGTTTGAGAGAGAGACGCCGGAGGGATGAAAAACTGTTTTTT. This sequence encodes CASSLRERRRRDEKLFF.

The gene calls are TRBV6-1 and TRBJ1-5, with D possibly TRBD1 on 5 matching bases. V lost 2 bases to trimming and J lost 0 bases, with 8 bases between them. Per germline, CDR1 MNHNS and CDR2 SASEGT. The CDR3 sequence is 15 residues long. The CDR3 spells CASSEPTGSNQPQHF. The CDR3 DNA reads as TGTGCCAGCAGTGAACCTACAGGTAGCAATCAGCCCCAGCATTTT.

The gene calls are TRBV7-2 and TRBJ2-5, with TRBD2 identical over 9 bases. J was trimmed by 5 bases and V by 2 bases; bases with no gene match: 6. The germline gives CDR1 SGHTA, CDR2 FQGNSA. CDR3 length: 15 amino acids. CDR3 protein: CASSLLSGGGETQYF. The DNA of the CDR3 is TGTGCCAGCAGCTTACTTAGCGGGGGTGGGGAGACCCAGTACTTC.

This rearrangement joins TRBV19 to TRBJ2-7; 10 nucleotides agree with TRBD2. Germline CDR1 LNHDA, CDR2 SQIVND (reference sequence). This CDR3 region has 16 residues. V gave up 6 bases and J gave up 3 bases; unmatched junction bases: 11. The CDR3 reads CASRGLASETGYEQYF. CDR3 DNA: TGTGCCAGTAGGGGACTAGCGTCAGAGACCGGCTACGAGCAGTACTTC.

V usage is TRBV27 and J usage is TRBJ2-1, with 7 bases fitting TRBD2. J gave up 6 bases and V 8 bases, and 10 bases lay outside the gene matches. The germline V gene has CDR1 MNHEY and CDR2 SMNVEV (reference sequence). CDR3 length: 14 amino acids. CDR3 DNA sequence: TGTGCCAGCCATAGTCCTTCGGGGGGCAATGAGCAGTTCTTC. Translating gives CASHSPSGGNEQFF.

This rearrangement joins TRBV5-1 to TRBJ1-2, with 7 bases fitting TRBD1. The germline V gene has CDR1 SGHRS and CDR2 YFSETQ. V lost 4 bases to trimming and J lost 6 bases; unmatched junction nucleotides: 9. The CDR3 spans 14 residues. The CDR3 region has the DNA TGCGCCAGCAGCCTAACAACAGGGGATAATGGCTACACCTTC. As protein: CASSLTTGDNGYTF.

CDR3 sequence (DNA): TGTGCCAGCAACAACAAGGGGGATCAAGAGACCCAGTACTTC. Amino acids: CASNNKGDQETQYF. The V gene is TRBV6-6, the J gene TRBJ2-5, with D perhaps TRBD1 (6 bases). This CDR3 has 14 amino acids. Germline lookup yields CDR1 MNHNY and CDR2 SVGAGI (reference sequence). V was trimmed by 7 bases and J by 2 bases, leaving 14 bases between them.

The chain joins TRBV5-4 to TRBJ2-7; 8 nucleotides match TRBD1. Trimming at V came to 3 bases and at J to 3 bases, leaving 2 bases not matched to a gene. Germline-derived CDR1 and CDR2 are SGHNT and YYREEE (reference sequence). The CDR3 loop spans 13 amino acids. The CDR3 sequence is CASSWDRSYEQYF. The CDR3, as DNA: TGTGCCAGCAGCTGGGACAGGAGCTACGAGCAGTACTTC.

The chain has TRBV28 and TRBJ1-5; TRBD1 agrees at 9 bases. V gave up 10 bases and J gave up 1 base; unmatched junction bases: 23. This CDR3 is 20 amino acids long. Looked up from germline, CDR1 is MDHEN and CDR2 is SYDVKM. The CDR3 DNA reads TGTGCCACCCTAATTAGTTGGGGACAGGGAGAAAATAGCAGCAATCAGCCCCAGCATTTT. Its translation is CATLISWGQGENSSNQPQHF.

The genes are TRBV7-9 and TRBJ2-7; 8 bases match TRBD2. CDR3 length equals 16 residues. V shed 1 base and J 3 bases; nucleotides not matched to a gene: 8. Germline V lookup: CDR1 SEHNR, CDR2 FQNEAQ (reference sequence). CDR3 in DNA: TGTGCCAGCAGCTTAGGTTTCCTTGCGGGAGGCTACGAGCAGTACTTC. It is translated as CASSLGFLAGGYEQYF.

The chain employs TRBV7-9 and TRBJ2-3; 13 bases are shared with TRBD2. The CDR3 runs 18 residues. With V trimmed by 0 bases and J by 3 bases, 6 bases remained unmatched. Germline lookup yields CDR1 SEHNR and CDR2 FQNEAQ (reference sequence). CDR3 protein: CASSLATTSGGRTDTQYF. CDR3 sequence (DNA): TGTGCCAGCAGCTTAGCGACGACTAGCGGGGGGCGGACAGATACGCAGTATTTT.

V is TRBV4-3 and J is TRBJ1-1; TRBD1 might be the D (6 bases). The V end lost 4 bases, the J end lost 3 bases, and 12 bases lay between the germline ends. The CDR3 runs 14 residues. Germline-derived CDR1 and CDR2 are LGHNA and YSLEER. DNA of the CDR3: TGCGCCAGCAGCCGCCGGGCAGGGGACACTGAAGCTTTCTTT. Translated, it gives CASSRRAGDTEAFF.

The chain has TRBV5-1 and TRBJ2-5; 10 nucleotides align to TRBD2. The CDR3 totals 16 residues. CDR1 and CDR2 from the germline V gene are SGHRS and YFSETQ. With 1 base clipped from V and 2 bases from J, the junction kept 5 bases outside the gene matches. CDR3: CASSLRTSGTQETQYF. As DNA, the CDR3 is TGCGCCAGCAGCTTGCGGACTAGCGGAACTCAAGAGACCCAGTACTTC. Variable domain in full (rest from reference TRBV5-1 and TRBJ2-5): KAGVTQTPRYLIKTRGQQVTLSCSPISGHRSVSWYQQTPGQGLQFLFEYFSETQRNKGNFPGRFSGRQFSNSRSEMNVSTLELGDSALYLCASSLRTSGTQETQYFGPGTRLLVL.

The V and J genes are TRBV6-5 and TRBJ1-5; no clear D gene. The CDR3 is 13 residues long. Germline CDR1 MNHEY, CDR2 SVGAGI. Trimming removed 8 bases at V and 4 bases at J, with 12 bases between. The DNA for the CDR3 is TGTGCCAGCGGCTCGGGGATAAATCAGCCCCAGCATTTT. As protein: CASGSGINQPQHF.

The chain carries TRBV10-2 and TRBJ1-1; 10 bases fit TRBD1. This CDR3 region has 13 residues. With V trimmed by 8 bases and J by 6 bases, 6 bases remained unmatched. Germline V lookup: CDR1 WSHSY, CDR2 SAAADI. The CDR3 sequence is CASLRGQGSEAFF. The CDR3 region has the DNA TGCGCCAGCCTCCGGGGACAGGGGTCTGAAGCTTTCTTT.

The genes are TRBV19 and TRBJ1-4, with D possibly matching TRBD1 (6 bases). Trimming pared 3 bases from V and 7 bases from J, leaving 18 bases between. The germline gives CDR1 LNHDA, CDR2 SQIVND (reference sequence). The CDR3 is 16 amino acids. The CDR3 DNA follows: TGTGCCAGTAGTATTGCGGGGGGCAAGGTCGGTGAAAAACTGTTTTTT. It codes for CASSIAGGKVGEKLFF.

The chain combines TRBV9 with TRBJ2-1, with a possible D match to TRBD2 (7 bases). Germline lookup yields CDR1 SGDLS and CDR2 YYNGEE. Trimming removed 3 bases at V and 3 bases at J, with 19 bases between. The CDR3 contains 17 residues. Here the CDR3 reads CASSAGGGRTDYNEQFF. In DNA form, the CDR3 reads TGTGCCAGCAGCGCCGGGGGAGGGAGGACAGACTACAATGAGCAGTTCTTC. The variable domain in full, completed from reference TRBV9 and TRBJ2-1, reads DSGVTQTPKHLITATGQRVTLRCSPRSGDLSVYWYQQSLDQGLQFLIQYYNGEERAKGNILERFSAQQFPDLHSELNLSSLELGDSALYFCASSAGGGRTDYNEQFFGPGTRLTVL.

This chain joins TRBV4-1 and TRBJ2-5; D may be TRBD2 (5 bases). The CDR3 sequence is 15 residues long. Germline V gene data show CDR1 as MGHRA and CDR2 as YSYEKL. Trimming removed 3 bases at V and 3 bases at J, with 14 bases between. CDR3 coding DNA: TGCGCCAGCAGCCAGTTGATTAGCGCGGAAGAGACCCAGTACTTC. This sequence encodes CASSQLISAEETQYF.